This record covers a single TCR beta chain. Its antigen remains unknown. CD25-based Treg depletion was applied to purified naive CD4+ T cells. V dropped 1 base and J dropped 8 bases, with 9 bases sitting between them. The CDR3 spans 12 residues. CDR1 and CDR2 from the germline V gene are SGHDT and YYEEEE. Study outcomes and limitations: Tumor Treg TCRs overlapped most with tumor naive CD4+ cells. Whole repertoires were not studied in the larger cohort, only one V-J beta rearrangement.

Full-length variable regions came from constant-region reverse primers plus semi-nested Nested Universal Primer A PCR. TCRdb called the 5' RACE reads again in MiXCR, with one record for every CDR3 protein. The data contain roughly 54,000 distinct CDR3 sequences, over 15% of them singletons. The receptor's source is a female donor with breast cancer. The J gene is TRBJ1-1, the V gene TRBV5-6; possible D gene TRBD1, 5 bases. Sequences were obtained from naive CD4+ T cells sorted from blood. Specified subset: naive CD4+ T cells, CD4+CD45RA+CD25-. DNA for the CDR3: TGTGCCAGCAGCTTGTACAGGCAGGAAGCTTTCTTT. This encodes CASSLYRQEAFF.